The 20 T cell receptor beta chains given below trace back to one sample, sequenced in a study of HIV-infected children after antiretroviral therapy interruption. This sample's treatment: PENTA 11 planned treatment interruption arm or continuous ART arm. The TCR library was built from RNA with a 3' RACE protocol and unique molecular identifiers. Each CDR3 protein gets one entry after TCRdb re-called the 3' RACE reads with MiXCR. The sample has tens of thousands of distinct CDR3 sequences, approximately 6.1% seen once. This sample comprised CD45RA+ CD4+ T cells from PBMCs, pooled from several time points, obtained from a donor given antiretroviral therapy, either interrupted or continuous. Subset of the sample: naive CD4+ CD45RA+ CD45RO- T cells. These receptors all stem from a pool of human donors with HIV.

This clonotype appeared a few times. Here the CDR3 reads CSASLDSTDTQYF. CDR3 coding DNA: TGCAGTGCTAGTTTGGACAGCACAGATACGCAGTATTTT. The chain combines TRBV20-1 with TRBJ2-3; D is unclear. The CDR3 covers 13 residues. V was shortened by 3 bases and J by 0 bases, with 7 bases between the two germline ends. CDR1 is DFQATT and CDR2 is SNEGSKA in the germline V gene (reference sequence).

Ten or more counts support this clonotype. The rearrangement joins TRBV6-5 to TRBJ1-6; D is ambiguous. V lost 5 bases and J lost 8, with 10 bases in between. The CDR3 covers 13 residues. Per germline, CDR1 MNHEY and CDR2 SVGAGI. CDR3 sequence (DNA): TGTGCCAGCAGTAGCGGGCAGTATTCACCCCTCCACTTT. Translating it yields CASSSGQYSPLHF.

The table lists this clonotype with many counts. At one end the junction does not follow the germline gene, possibly because of a read error. The gene calls are TRBV30 and TRBJ1-5; maybe TRBD1 (6 bases). This CDR3 has 12 amino acids. Per the germline V gene, CDR1 is GTSNPN and CDR2 is SVGIG (reference sequence). CDR3 sequence (DNA): TGTGCCTGGAGCGGGGACAAAAACACCTTGTACTTT. It specifies CAWSGDKNTLYF.

This clonotype occurred many times. V usage is TRBV24-1 and J usage is TRBJ2-1, with D perhaps assigned TRBD1 or TRBD2 (5 bases each). Between the trimmed V and J ends, which lost 2 bases and 6 bases, there was a span of 19 bases. The CDR3 has 17 amino acids. Germline CDR1 and CDR2: KGHDR and SFDVKD. As DNA, the CDR3 is TGTGCCACCAGTGATTCTCACGGGGACGGGGTTGTCAATGAGCAGTTCTTC. It is translated as CATSDSHGDGVVNEQFF.

This clonotype was seen ten or more times. This chain links TRBV15 with TRBJ2-5; 8 nucleotides align to TRBD2. The germline CDR1 and CDR2 sequences are LNHNV and YYDKDF (reference sequence). J gave up 4 bases and V 1 base, and 8 bases lay outside the gene matches. CDR3 size: 16 residues. CDR3 bases: TGTGCCACCAGCAGAGGGACGGGGACTAGTGGAGAGACCCAGTACTTC. Translation: CATSRGTGTSGETQYF.

This clonotype was counted ten times or more. The chain employs TRBV20-1 and TRBJ2-1; TRBD2 agrees at 10 bases. The CDR3 spans 15 residues. V dropped 0 bases and J dropped 8; count of bases not matched to a gene: 7. CDR1 and CDR2 (germline): DFQATT, SNEGSKA (reference sequence). The CDR3 DNA follows: TGCAGTGCTAGAGATCTTGGGACTAGCGTTCATGAGCAGTTCTTC. Residues: CSARDLGTSVHEQFF.

This clonotype was seen ten or more times. This sequence joins TRBV5-1 and TRBJ2-2; D remains unclear. The V gene lost 4 bases and the J gene lost 2 bases, with 3 bases spanning the gap. The CDR3 contains 12 residues. CDR1 SGHRS and CDR2 YFSETQ come from the germline V gene. The CDR3 DNA reads TGCGCCAGCAGCACAAACACCGGGGAGCTGTTTTTT. Its translation: CASSTNTGELFF. Together with reference TRBV5-1 and TRBJ2-2, the CDR3 gives the full variable domain: KAGVTQTPRYLIKTRGQQVTLSCSPISGHRSVSWYQQTPGQGLQFLFEYFSETQRNKGNFPGRFSGRQFSNSRSEMNVSTLELGDSALYLCASSTNTGELFFGEGSRLTVL.

This clonotype was seen only once. One junction end does not reproduce the germline sequence, and a read error may be involved. The chain couples TRBV14 to TRBJ1-1, with unresolved D. CDR3 length: 17 residues. Germline V gene sequence: CDR1 SGHDN, CDR2 FVKESK. CDR3 region: CVSSPWVPAGLNTEAFF. The DNA for the CDR3 is TGTGTCAGCAGCCCCTGGGTCCCTGCAGGATTGAACACTGAAGCTTTCTTT.

This clonotype was counted ten times or more. The chain recombines TRBV6-5 with TRBJ2-1, with D possibly TRBD2 on 7 matching bases. Between the trimmed V and J ends, which lost 3 bases and 8 bases, there was a span of 20 bases. The CDR3 totals 16 residues. Germline values: CDR1 MNHEY, CDR2 SVGAGI. The CDR3 coding sequence is TGTGCCAGCAGTTATGGAGGGGGAGGGCGTTTCTATGAGCAGTTCTTC. Its translation: CASSYGGGGRFYEQFF.

This clonotype was observed a handful of times. The chain employs TRBV3-1 and TRBJ2-2; the D gene is possibly TRBD1 (6 bases). The CDR3 sequence is 13 residues long. The V end was cut by 4 bases, the J end by 6 bases, with 9 bases between. CDR1 LGHDT and CDR2 YNNKEL come from the germline V gene (reference sequence). The CDR3 reads CASSRGPAGELFF. The DNA of the CDR3 is TGTGCCAGCAGCCGGGGGCCAGCCGGGGAGCTGTTTTTT.

The chain has TRBV12-3 or TRBV12-4 and TRBJ1-5, with unresolved D. The CDR3 consists of 11 residues. The germline V and J ends were trimmed by 1 base and 8 bases, with 3 bases remaining between them. CDR3 sequence: CASSLGEPQHF. CDR3 DNA sequence: TGTGCCAGCAGTTTAGGTGAGCCCCAGCATTTT.

This clonotype was observed many times. This rearrangement joins TRBV3-1 to TRBJ2-7; TRBD1 agrees at 9 bases. The CDR3 has 15 amino acids. Trimming cost V 4 bases and J 2 bases; bases outside gene matches: 6. Germline CDR1 LGHDT, CDR2 YNNKEL (reference sequence). The DNA of the CDR3 is TGTGCCAGCAGCCCCTGGGACAGGGCCGCCTACGAGCAGTACTTC. This encodes CASSPWDRAAYEQYF.

Many counts were recorded for this clonotype. The chain combines TRBV18 with TRBJ2-7; TRBD1 is a possible D gene (5 bases). Germline V lookup: CDR1 KGHSH, CDR2 LQKENI. The CDR3 sequence is 15 residues long. The V end lost 6 bases, the J end lost 2 bases, and 17 bases lay between the germline ends. CDR3 sequence reads: CASSTRAVTPYEQYF. In nucleotides, the CDR3 is TGTGCCAGCTCCACCAGGGCAGTGACGCCCTACGAGCAGTACTTC.

This clonotype appeared many times. The chain carries TRBV6-6 and TRBJ2-1; D remains ambiguous. V shed 8 bases and J shed 9 bases, with 20 bases lying between them. Germline CDR1 MNHNY, CDR2 SVGAGI (reference sequence). This CDR3 is built from 14 residues. CDR3 DNA sequence: TGTGCCAGCGGTGATGGGGATAACTATGCTGAGCAGTTCTTC. It translates to CASGDGDNYAEQFF.

This clonotype appeared many times. The rearrangement joins TRBV7-2 to TRBJ1-1; weak D call: TRBD1 (5 bases). There are 13 residues in the CDR3. Looked up from germline, CDR1 is SGHTA and CDR2 is FQGNSA. V was pared by 2 bases and J by 11 bases, with 15 bases between. The CDR3 DNA is TGTGCCAGCAGCTTATCAGGGAACGGTATGGCTTTCTTT. Translation gives CASSLSGNGMAFF.

This clonotype occurred many times. A read error may account for a junction end that differs from germline. This chain connects TRBV7-7 to TRBJ2-1, with D possibly matching TRBD2 (6 bases). Germline V gene sequence: CDR1 SSHAT, CDR2 FNYEAQ (reference sequence). The CDR3 is 15 residues long. CDR3 DNA: TGTGCTAGCAGCCAATCCCGGGACTCCACCGATGAGCAGTTCTTC. This translates into CASSQSRDSTDEQFF.

This clonotype was seen ten or more times. This chain joins TRBV5-4 and TRBJ2-7; D is tentatively TRBD1 or TRBD2 (5 bases each). The V end lost 4 bases, the J end lost 0 bases, and 14 bases lay between the germline ends. In germline, CDR1 is SGHNT, CDR2 YYREEE (reference sequence). This CDR3 is built from 15 residues. The CDR3 bases are TGTGCCAGCAGCCTTCCGGGACGCAGCTCCTACGAGCAGTACTTC. Amino acids: CASSLPGRSSYEQYF.

This clonotype was detected a few times. This chain connects TRBV7-6 to TRBJ1-1, with no clear D. V was trimmed by 5 bases and J by 0 bases, leaving 10 bases between them. Germline assignment: CDR1 SGHVS and CDR2 FNYEAQ. This CDR3 region has 14 residues. CDR3 region: CASSPINMNTEAFF. CDR3 DNA: TGTGCCAGCAGCCCCATAAATATGAACACTGAAGCTTTCTTT. Looking up the rest from reference TRBV7-6 and TRBJ1-1 gives the full variable domain: GAGVSQSPRYKVTKRGQDVALRCDPISGHVSLYWYRQALGQGPEFLTYFNYEAQQDKSGLPNDRFSAERPEGSISTLTIQRTEQRDSAMYRCASSPINMNTEAFFGQGTRLTVV.

This clonotype was detected ten times or more. V and J are TRBV5-1 and TRBJ2-3, with 8 bases that match TRBD2. The CDR3 has 14 residues. The V segment lost 6 bases and the J segment 2 bases; nucleotides outside the gene matches: 5. The V gene's germline CDR1 is SGHRS and CDR2 YFSETQ. The CDR3 DNA reads as TGCGCCAGCACGGGGGGGGATAACACAGATACGCAGTATTTT. It is translated as CASTGGDNTDTQYF.

The table lists this clonotype with a few counts. The rearrangement links TRBV2 to TRBJ2-1, with D maybe TRBD1 (7 bases). Trimming pared 8 bases from V and 0 bases from J, leaving 11 bases between. Germline loops: CDR1 SNHLY, CDR2 FYNNEI. The CDR3 runs 14 residues. The CDR3 is CASYQGGSYNEQFF. The CDR3, as DNA: TGTGCCAGCTACCAGGGGGGCTCCTACAATGAGCAGTTCTTC.